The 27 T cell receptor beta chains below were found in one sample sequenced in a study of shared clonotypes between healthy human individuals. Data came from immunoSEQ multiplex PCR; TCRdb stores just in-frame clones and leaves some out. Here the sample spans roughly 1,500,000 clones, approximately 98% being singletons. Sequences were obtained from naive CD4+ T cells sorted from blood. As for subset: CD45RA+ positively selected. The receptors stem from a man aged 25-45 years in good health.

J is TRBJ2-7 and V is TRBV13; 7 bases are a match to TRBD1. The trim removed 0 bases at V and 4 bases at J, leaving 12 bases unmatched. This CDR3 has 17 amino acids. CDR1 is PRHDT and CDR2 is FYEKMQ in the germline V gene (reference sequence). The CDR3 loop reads CASSLGPSGTVEYEQYF. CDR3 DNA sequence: TGTGCCAGCAGCTTAGGACCGTCCGGGACAGTCGAATACGAGCAGTACTTC. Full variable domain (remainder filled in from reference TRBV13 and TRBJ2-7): AAGVIQSPRHLIKEKRETATLKCYPIPRHDTVYWYQQGPGQDPQFLISFYEKMQSDKGSIPDRFSAQQFSDYHSELNMSSLELGDSALYFCASSLGPSGTVEYEQYFGPGTRLTVT.

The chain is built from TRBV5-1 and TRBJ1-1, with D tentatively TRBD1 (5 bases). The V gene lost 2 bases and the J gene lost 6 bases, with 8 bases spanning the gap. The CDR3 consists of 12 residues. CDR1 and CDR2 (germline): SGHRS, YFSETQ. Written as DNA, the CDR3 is TGCGCCAGCAGCTTTCTGGGGGCTGAAGCTTTCTTT. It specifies CASSFLGAEAFF.

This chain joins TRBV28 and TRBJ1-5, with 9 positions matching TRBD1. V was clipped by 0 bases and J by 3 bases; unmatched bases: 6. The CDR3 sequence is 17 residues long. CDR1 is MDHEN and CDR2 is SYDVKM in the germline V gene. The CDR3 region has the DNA TGTGCCAGCAGTTTATGGAGCGGGACAGGGTTCAATCAGCCCCAGCATTTT. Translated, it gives CASSLWSGTGFNQPQHF. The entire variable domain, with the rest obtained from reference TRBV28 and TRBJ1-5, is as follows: DVKVTQSSRYLVKRTGEKVFLECVQDMDHENMFWYRQDPGLGLRLIYFSYDVKMKEKGDIPEGYSVSREKKERFSLILESASTNQTSMYLCASSLWSGTGFNQPQHFGDGTRLSIL.

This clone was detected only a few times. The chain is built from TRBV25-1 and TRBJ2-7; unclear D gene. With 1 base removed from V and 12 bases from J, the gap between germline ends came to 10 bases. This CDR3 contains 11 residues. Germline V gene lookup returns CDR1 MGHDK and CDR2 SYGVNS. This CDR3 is CASSESTIRYF. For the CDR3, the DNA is TGTGCCAGCAGTGAATCAACGATTCGGTACTTC.

CDR3 DNA: TGTGCCAGCGGGGACAGGGGAAGAGGTCAGCCCCAGCATTTT. Protein product: CASGDRGRGQPQHF. The chain employs TRBV2 and TRBJ1-5; 10 nucleotides match TRBD1. Germline CDR1 and CDR2: SNHLY and FYNNEI. This CDR3 has 14 amino acids. The trim removed 8 bases at V and 6 bases at J, leaving 7 bases unmatched.

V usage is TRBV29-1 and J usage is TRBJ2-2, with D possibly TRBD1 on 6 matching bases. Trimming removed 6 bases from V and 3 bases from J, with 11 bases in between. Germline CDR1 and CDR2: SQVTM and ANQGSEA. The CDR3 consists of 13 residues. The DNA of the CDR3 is TGCAGCGTCGCGACAGGATACACCGGGGAGCTGTTTTTT. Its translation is CSVATGYTGELFF.

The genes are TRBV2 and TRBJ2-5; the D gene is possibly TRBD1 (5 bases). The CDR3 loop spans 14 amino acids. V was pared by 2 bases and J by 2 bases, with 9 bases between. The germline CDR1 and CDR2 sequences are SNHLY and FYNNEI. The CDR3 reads CASSETTDQETQYF. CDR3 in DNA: TGTGCCAGCAGTGAAACGACAGATCAAGAGACCCAGTACTTC.

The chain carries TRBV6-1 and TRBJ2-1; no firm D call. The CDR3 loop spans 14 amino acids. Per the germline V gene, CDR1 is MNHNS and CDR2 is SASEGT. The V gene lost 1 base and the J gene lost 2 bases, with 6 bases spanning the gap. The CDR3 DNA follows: TGTGCCAGCAGTGAAGGGCCGGCCTACAATGAGCAGTTCTTC. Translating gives CASSEGPAYNEQFF.

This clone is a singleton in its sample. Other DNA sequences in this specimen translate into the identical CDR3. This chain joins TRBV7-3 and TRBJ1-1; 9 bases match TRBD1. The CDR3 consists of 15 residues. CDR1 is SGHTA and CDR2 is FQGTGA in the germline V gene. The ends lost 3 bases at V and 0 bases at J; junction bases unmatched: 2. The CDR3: CASSLTGGLNTEAFF. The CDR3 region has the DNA TGTGCCAGCAGCTTGACAGGGGGTCTGAACACTGAAGCTTTCTTT. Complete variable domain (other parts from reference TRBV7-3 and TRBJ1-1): GAGVSQTPSNKVTEKGKYVELRCDPISGHTALYWYRQSLGQGPEFLIYFQGTGAADDSGLPNDRFFAVRPEGSVSTLKIQRTERGDSAVYLCASSLTGGLNTEAFFGQGTRLTVV.

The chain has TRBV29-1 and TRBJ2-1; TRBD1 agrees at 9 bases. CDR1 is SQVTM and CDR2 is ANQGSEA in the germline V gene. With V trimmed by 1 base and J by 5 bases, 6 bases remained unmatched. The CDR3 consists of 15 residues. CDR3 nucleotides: TGCAGCGTTGAAGTCCCGGGACAGGGAAACAATGAGCAGTTCTTC. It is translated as CSVEVPGQGNNEQFF.

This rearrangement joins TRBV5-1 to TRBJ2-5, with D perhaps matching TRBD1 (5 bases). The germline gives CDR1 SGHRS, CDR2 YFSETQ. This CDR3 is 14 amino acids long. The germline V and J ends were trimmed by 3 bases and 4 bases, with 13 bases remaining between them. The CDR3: CASSYDSFRETQYF. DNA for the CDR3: TGCGCCAGCAGCTACGACAGTTTCCGAGAGACCCAGTACTTC. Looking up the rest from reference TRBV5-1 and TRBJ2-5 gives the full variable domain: KAGVTQTPRYLIKTRGQQVTLSCSPISGHRSVSWYQQTPGQGLQFLFEYFSETQRNKGNFPGRFSGRQFSNSRSEMNVSTLELGDSALYLCASSYDSFRETQYFGPGTRLLVL.

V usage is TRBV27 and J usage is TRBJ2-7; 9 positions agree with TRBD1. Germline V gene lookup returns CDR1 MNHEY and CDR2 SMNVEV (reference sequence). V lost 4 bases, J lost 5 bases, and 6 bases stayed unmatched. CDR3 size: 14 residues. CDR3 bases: TGTGCCAGCAGTTCGCAGACAGGGGGGCACGAGCAGTACTTC. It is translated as CASSSQTGGHEQYF.

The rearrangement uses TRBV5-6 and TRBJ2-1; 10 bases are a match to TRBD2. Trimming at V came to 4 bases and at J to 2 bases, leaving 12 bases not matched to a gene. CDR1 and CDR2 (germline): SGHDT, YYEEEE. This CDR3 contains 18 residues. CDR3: CASSRTGTTSGPYNEQFF. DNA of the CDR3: TGTGCCAGCAGCCGCACAGGGACGACTAGCGGGCCCTACAATGAGCAGTTCTTC.

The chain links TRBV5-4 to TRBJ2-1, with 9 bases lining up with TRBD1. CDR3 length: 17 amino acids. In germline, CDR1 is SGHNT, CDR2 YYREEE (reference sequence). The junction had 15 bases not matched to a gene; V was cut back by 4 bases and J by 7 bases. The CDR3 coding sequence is TGTGCCAGCAGCCTCCCGTCGTTTGGGACAGGGTCAAATGAGCAGTTCTTC. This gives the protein CASSLPSFGTGSNEQFF.

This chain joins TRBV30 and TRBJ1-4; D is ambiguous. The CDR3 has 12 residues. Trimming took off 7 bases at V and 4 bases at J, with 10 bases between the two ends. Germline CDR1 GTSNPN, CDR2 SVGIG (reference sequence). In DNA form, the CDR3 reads TGTGCCTTGGCGGACGGTAATGAAAAACTGTTTTTT. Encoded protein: CALADGNEKLFF.

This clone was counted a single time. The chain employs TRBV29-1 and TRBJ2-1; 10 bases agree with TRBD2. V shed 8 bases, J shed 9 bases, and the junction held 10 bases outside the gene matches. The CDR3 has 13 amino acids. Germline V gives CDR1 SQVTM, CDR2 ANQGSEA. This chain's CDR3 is CSWGLALYGEQFF. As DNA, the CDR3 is TGCAGCTGGGGACTAGCGCTCTACGGTGAGCAGTTCTTC.

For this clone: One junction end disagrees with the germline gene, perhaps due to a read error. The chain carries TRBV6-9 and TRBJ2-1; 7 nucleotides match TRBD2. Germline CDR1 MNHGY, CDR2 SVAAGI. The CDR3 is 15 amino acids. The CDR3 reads CASSYSSLAVLLEVF. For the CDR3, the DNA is TGTGCCAGCAGTTATTCTTCGCTAGCGGTTCTGCTGGAGGTCTTC.

The CDR3 DNA is TGTGCCAGCAGCTTGTCCGCGGCGGCTTCCTACAATGAGCAGTTCTTC. Its protein product is CASSLSAAASYNEQFF. The chain recombines TRBV5-4 with TRBJ2-1, with D unresolved. This CDR3 is 16 amino acids long. Germline V lookup: CDR1 SGHNT, CDR2 YYREEE (reference sequence). Trimming took off 1 base at V and 1 base at J, with 12 bases between the two ends.

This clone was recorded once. DNA for the CDR3: TGCGCCAGCAGCCAAGTAAGGGGGGACTTTAACTACGAGCAGTACTTC. It specifies CASSQVRGDFNYEQYF. The rearrangement links TRBV4-1 to TRBJ2-7; D could derive from TRBD1 or TRBD2 (6 bases each). The CDR3 sequence is 16 residues long. CDR1 and CDR2 (germline): MGHRA, YSYEKL. V was trimmed by 1 base and J by 3 bases, leaving 16 bases between them.

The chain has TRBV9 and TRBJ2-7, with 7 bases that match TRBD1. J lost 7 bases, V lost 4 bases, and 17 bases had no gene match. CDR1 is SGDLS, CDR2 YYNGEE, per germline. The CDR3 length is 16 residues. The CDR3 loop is CASSTKEWDRLPEQYF. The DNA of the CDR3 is TGTGCCAGCAGCACTAAGGAGTGGGACAGACTACCTGAGCAGTACTTC.

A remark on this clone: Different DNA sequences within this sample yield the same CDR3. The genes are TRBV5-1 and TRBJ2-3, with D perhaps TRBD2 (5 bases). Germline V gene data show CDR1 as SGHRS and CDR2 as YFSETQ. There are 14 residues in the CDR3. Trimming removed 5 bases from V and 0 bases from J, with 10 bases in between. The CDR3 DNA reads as TGCGCCAGCAGTTCTAGCACTAGCACAGATACGCAGTATTTT. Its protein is CASSSSTSTDTQYF.

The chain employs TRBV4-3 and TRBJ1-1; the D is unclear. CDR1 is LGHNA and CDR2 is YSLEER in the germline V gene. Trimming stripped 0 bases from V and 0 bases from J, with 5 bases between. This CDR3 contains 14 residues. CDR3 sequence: CASSQEWLNTEAFF. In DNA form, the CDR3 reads TGCGCCAGCAGCCAAGAGTGGTTGAACACTGAAGCTTTCTTT.

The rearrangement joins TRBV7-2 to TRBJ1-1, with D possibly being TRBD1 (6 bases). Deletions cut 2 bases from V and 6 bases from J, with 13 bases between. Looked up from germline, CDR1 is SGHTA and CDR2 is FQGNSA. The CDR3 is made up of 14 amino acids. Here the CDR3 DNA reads TGTGCCAGCAGCTTAAAAAGAGGGGGAGCTGAAGCTTTCTTT. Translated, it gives CASSLKRGGAEAFF.

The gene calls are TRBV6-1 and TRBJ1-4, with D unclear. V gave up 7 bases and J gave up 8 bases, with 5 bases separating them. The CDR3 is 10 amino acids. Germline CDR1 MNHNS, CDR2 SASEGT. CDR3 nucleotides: TGTGCCAGCAAGTACGAAAAACTGTTTTTT. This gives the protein CASKYEKLFF.

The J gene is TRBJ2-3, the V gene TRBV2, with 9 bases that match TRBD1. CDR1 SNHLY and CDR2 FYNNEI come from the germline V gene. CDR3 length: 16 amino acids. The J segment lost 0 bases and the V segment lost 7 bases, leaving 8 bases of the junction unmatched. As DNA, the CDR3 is TGTGCCAGCAATCCGGACAGGGGCTACAGCACAGATACGCAGTATTTT. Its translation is CASNPDRGYSTDTQYF.

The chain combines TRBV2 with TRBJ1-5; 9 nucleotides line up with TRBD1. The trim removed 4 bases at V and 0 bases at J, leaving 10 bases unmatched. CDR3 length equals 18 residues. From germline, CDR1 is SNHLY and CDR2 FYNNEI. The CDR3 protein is CASSGRDRGKNSNQPQHF. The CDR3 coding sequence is TGTGCCAGCAGTGGAAGAGACAGGGGGAAGAATAGCAATCAGCCCCAGCATTTT. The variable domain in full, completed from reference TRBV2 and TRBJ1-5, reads EPEVTQTPSHQVTQMGQEVILRCVPISNHLYFYWYRQILGQKVEFLVSFYNNEISEKSEIFDDQFSVERPDGSNFTLKIRSTKLEDSAMYFCASSGRDRGKNSNQPQHFGDGTRLSIL.

This CDR3 reads CASSSRGSGFSNTGELFF. The CDR3 DNA sequence: TGCGCCAGCAGCTCCCGGGGTAGCGGTTTCTCGAACACCGGGGAGCTGTTTTTT. The gene calls are TRBV5-1 and TRBJ2-2, with D tentatively TRBD2 (6 bases). This CDR3 has 18 residues. V lost 3 bases, J lost 0 bases, and 18 bases lay in between. Germline values: CDR1 SGHRS, CDR2 YFSETQ.